This paragraph covers one TCR beta chain sequence. TCRdb reprocessed the 5' RACE reads; each CDR3 protein has one entry and no DNA is given. This table holds 500,000 or so distinct CDR3 sequences. CDR3 length: 12 amino acids. Germline V gives CDR1 MDHEN, CDR2 SYDVKM. The data originate from a study of T cells expressing NK-cell markers. Overall study context: Sequencing covered eight donors, seven HCMV-seropositive and one seronegative.

The chain recombines TRBV28 with TRBJ2-7. This TCR derives from a man younger than 35 in good health. The sample taken for sequencing was blood T cells: a sorted CD56 or NKG2C T cell subset, CD4+ or CD8+ T cells, or bulk PBMC T cells (not recorded which). The CDR3 reads CASSHQYYEQYF.